The next 22 T cell receptor beta chains were all read from a single sample in a study of T cell repertoires in cytomegalovirus infection. Antigen specificity for these receptors is unknown. MiXCR, applied by TCRdb to the reads, yields one record per CDR3 protein. This sample has 200,000 or so distinct CDR3 sequences, with 30% to 45% found just once. The starting material was CD8+ T cells from cultured PBMCs, obtained from culture after CMV antigen stimulation. The receptors were sampled from a human donor in good health (CMV status not recorded). Some clones in this sample may be carry-over from other donors' samples.

The V and J genes are TRBV12-3 or TRBV12-4 and TRBJ2-1; possibly TRBD2 for D (6 bases). The V end lost 6 bases, the J end lost 4 bases, and 13 bases lay between the germline ends. The CDR3 is 14 residues long. CDR3 coding DNA: TGTGCCAGCAGCTATCCGACTAGGTACAATGAGCAGTTCTTC. Residues: CASSYPTRYNEQFF.

This clonotype came up many times. The chain is built from TRBV7-8 and TRBJ2-2; TRBD2 aligns across 7 bases. J was trimmed by 1 base and V by 5 bases; bases with no gene match: 4. This CDR3 contains 15 residues. Germline V gene data show CDR1 as SGHVS and CDR2 as FQNEAQ. The CDR3 protein is CASSLQRGNTGELFF. The CDR3, as DNA: TGTGCCAGCAGCCTCCAGCGGGGGAACACCGGGGAGCTGTTTTTT.

The genes are TRBV7-8 and TRBJ2-1; 10 nucleotides agree with TRBD2. The CDR3 runs 15 residues. The germline V gene has CDR1 SGHVS and CDR2 FQNEAQ. The junction had 8 bases not matched to a gene; V was cut back by 5 bases and J by 7 bases. This CDR3 reads CASSAVAGGVNEQFF. As DNA, the CDR3 is TGTGCCAGCAGCGCCGTAGCGGGGGGCGTGAATGAGCAGTTCTTC.

The J gene is TRBJ2-1, the V gene TRBV4-1; 7 bases align to TRBD2. The CDR3 length is 17 residues. Losses at the gene ends were 4 bases for V and 7 bases for J; bases not matched to a gene: 16. Germline V gives CDR1 MGHRA, CDR2 YSYEKL. DNA of the CDR3: TGCGCCAGCAGCCTTCTTGGCGGCAGGGTGGGGGGGAATGAGCAGTTCTTC. This sequence encodes CASSLLGGRVGGNEQFF.

Only one count was recorded for this clonotype. This chain uses TRBV27 with TRBJ2-1, with 10 bases matching TRBD2. The CDR3 contains 13 residues. J lost 9 bases, V lost 2 bases, and 1 base had no gene match. CDR1 is MNHEY, CDR2 SMNVEV, per germline (reference sequence). The CDR3 nucleotides read TGTGCCAGCAGTTTAGCTAGCGGGAGTGAGCAGTTCTTC. This gives the protein CASSLASGSEQFF.

This chain uses TRBV6-5 with TRBJ1-4; 7 nucleotides line up with TRBD1. The CDR3 loop spans 15 amino acids. Germline CDR1 is MNHEY and CDR2 is SVGAGI. After removal of 4 bases from V and 6 bases from J, the junction contained 8 bases not matched to a gene. Here the CDR3 reads CASSSGQDFDEKLFF. CDR3 DNA sequence: TGTGCCAGCAGTTCCGGACAGGACTTTGATGAAAAACTGTTTTTT.

The chain has TRBV11-2 and TRBJ1-3; D gene ambiguous. CDR1 is SGHAT, CDR2 FQNNGV, per germline. Trimming removed 8 bases at V and 0 bases at J, with 14 bases between. The CDR3 totals 15 residues. As DNA, the CDR3 is TGTGCCAGCCGCCCTAGCGGTCCCTCTGGAAACACCATATATTTT. It translates to CASRPSGPSGNTIYF.

The J gene is TRBJ1-2, the V gene TRBV4-1; 7 bases map to TRBD1. CDR1 and CDR2 (germline): MGHRA, YSYEKL. The CDR3 has 16 amino acids. V shed 0 bases, J shed 2 bases, and the junction held 6 bases outside the gene matches. The CDR3 loop reads CASSQEGRGQNYGYTF. In DNA, the CDR3 is TGCGCCAGCAGCCAAGAGGGTAGGGGGCAGAACTATGGCTACACCTTC.

The genes are TRBV10-3 and TRBJ1-1; D is uncertain. This CDR3 comprises 15 residues. Germline V gene lookup returns CDR1 ENHRY and CDR2 SYGVKD. Trimming shortened V by 7 bases and J by 0 bases, and 15 bases separated the two germline ends. This CDR3 is CAITLSGDLNTEAFF. The CDR3 nucleotides are TGTGCCATCACTCTTTCGGGCGATTTGAACACTGAAGCTTTCTTT.

DNA for the CDR3: TGTGCCAGCAGCTTACCTGCGTTGGAGGACTATGGCTACACCTTC. It translates to CASSLPALEDYGYTF. The chain has TRBV5-6 and TRBJ1-2; D remains ambiguous. Germline V gene lookup returns CDR1 SGHDT and CDR2 YYEEEE. V was shortened by 2 bases and J by 3 bases, with 14 bases between the two germline ends. This CDR3 is built from 15 residues.

V is TRBV7-6 and J is TRBJ2-3; no reliable D call. Deletions cut 1 base from V and 0 bases from J, with 11 bases between. Germline assignment: CDR1 SGHVS and CDR2 FNYEAQ. This CDR3 region has 16 residues. In nucleotides, the CDR3 is TGTGCCAGCAGCTTAGATGACAAGACTAGCACAGATACGCAGTATTTT. Amino acids: CASSLDDKTSTDTQYF.

In regard to this clonotype: One base away lies a much larger clone, so this may be a sequencing read error. This chain links TRBV4-1 with TRBJ2-3, with 8 bases aligning to TRBD2. With V trimmed by 1 base and J by 6 bases, 12 bases remained unmatched. Per germline, CDR1 MGHRA and CDR2 YSYEKL. This CDR3 comprises 17 residues. The CDR3 DNA reads TGCGCCAGCAGCCAAGTTTTTTGGCGGGAGGTCAGGGATACGCAGTATTTT. Translated, it gives CASSQVFWREVRDTQYF.

This clonotype appeared a few times. V and J are TRBV28 and TRBJ1-3, with D unresolved. Looked up from germline, CDR1 is MDHEN and CDR2 is SYDVKM. CDR3 size: 14 residues. Trimming took off 2 bases at V and 4 bases at J, with 9 bases between the two ends. The CDR3 reads CASSLGETGNTIYF. The CDR3 region has the DNA TGTGCCAGCAGTTTAGGGGAGACGGGAAACACCATATATTTT.

About this clonotype itself: This sequence may be a read error, since a much larger clone differs from it by one base. The rearrangement uses TRBV7-2 and TRBJ1-1; D unresolved. Germline V gives CDR1 SGHTA, CDR2 FQGNSA. The CDR3 spans 15 residues. Between the trimmed V and J ends, which lost 2 bases and 0 bases, there was a span of 10 bases. The CDR3 DNA follows: TGTGCCAGCAGCTTAAACCCAAGCCTGAACACTGAAGCTTTCTTT. This codes for CASSLNPSLNTEAFF.

This clonotype was observed many times. The CDR3 is CASSLTGLMYNEQFF. The CDR3 DNA sequence: TGTGCCAGCAGCTTAACAGGACTCATGTACAATGAGCAGTTCTTC. The chain couples TRBV7-2 to TRBJ2-1; D is possibly TRBD1 or TRBD2 (5 bases each). The CDR3 has 15 residues. Germline loops: CDR1 SGHTA, CDR2 FQGNSA. The V and J ends lost 2 bases and 4 bases respectively, with 12 bases between them.

This chain connects TRBV19 to TRBJ2-7; 9 bases match TRBD1. CDR3 size: 15 residues. Germline CDR1 reads LNHDA; CDR2 reads SQIVND (reference sequence). V gave up 5 bases and J gave up 5 bases; unmatched junction bases: 10. This CDR3 is CASSVLRDRVNEQYF. As DNA, the CDR3 is TGTGCCAGTAGTGTACTTCGGGACAGGGTTAACGAGCAGTACTTC.

This clonotype turned up a few times. The V and J genes are TRBV7-6 and TRBJ2-7, with 9 bases aligning to TRBD2. The germline V gene has CDR1 SGHVS and CDR2 FNYEAQ. V lost 6 bases and J lost 7; bases outside the gene matches: 13. The length of the CDR3 is 15 residues. CDR3 in DNA: TGTGCCAGCAGTCTTCCTGGAGGCGGGGGGGGGGAGCAGTACTTC. It is translated as CASSLPGGGGGEQYF.

CDR3 sequence reads: CSAGGTGMYGYTF. The CDR3 DNA reads as TGCAGTGCTGGGGGGACAGGGATGTATGGCTACACCTTC. This chain joins TRBV20-1 and TRBJ1-2; 9 bases fit TRBD1. V lost 5 bases, J lost 5 bases, and 6 bases stayed unmatched. This CDR3 has 13 residues. Germline-derived CDR1 and CDR2 are DFQATT and SNEGSKA (reference sequence).

The chain uses TRBV9 and TRBJ2-1, with 7 nucleotides matching TRBD2. Germline CDR1 reads SGDLS; CDR2 reads YYNGEE. The CDR3 length is 15 residues. Losses at the gene ends were 0 bases for V and 3 bases for J; bases not matched to a gene: 3. The CDR3 DNA sequence: TGTGCCAGCAGCGTAGCCAGCGGGGTCTACAATGAGCAGTTCTTC. It specifies CASSVASGVYNEQFF.

The DNA for the CDR3 is TGTGCCAGCAGCCCGGCGGGGTCGGGCTACGAGCAGTACTTC. Amino acids: CASSPAGSGYEQYF. The chain has TRBV7-3 and TRBJ2-7; D might be TRBD2 (6 bases). CDR3 length: 14 amino acids. The V end was cut by 5 bases, the J end by 3 bases, with 14 bases between. Germline V CDR1 and CDR2: SGHTA, FQGTGA.

This clonotype was detected only a few times. Mismatch with germline at one junction end may stem from a read error. V usage is TRBV7-2 and J usage is TRBJ1-1; perhaps TRBD1 as D (5 bases). This CDR3 spans 16 amino acids. Germline CDR1 is SGHTA and CDR2 is FQGNSA. The CDR3 DNA reads as TGTGCAAGCAGCTTAGATTCTTGGGGCTCGAAAACTGAAGCTTTCTTT. Residues: CASSLDSWGSKTEAFF.

This chain joins TRBV15 and TRBJ2-3, with 8 bases lining up with TRBD1. The ends lost 3 bases at V and 3 bases at J; junction bases unmatched: 17. The CDR3 contains 19 residues. Germline CDR1 LNHNV, CDR2 YYDKDF (reference sequence). The CDR3 reads CATSRGPGGLLDATDTQYF. CDR3 in DNA: TGTGCCACCAGCAGGGGCCCAGGGGGCCTATTGGATGCGACAGATACGCAGTATTTT.